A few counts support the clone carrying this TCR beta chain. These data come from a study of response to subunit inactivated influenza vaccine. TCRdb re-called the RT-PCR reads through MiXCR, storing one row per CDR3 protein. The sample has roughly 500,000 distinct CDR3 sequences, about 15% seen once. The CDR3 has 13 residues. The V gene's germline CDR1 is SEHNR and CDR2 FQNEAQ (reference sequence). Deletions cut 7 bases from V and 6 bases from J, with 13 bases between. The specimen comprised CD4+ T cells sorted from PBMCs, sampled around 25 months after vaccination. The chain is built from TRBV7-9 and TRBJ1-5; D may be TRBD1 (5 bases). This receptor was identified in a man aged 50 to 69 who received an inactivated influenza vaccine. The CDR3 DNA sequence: TGTGCCAGCACTTCAGCGGGGGGTCAGCCCCAGCATTTT. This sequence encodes CASTSAGGQPQHF.